This T cell receptor beta chain was sequenced during a study of technical replicates of blood from a handful of donors. Of note for this clone: The CDR3 ends on some other residue instead of the conserved phenylalanine or tryptophan, so this is likely a read error.

Unmatched junction bases numbered 9, after V lost 4 bases and J lost 0 bases. Germline V CDR1 and CDR2: SGHRS, YFSETQ. The CDR3 length is 16 residues. Assay: immunoSEQ multiplex PCR; the TCRdb copy retains only in-frame clones and omits some. There are around 68,000 clones in the sample; roughly nine tenths occur only once, and under 0.4% lies in the top ten. The rearrangement uses TRBV5-1 and TRBJ2-7; 8 bases are a match to TRBD2. The sample was T cells isolated from PBMCs. The TCR sequence derives from a human donor in good health. Some clones in this sample may be carry-over from other donors' samples. The CDR3 nucleotides read TGCGCCAGCAGCCGCGATCCGGGGGGGTCCTCCTACGAGCAGTACCTC. Residues: CASSRDPGGSSYEQYL.